This T cell receptor beta chain was sequenced for a study of naive and memory T cell subsets. The SP2 primer and nested alpha and beta constant region primers amplified ligated cDNA in four rounds. Reverse transcription of blood and skin TCR RNA was primed at alpha and beta constant regions. TCRdb re-called the UMI-ligation and nested PCR reads with MiXCR, one entry per CDR3 protein. The sample records some 14,000 distinct CDR3 sequences, roughly 5% being singletons. Germline V lookup: CDR1 MNHEY, CDR2 SVGAGI. This CDR3 spans 15 amino acids. Described treatment: skin biopsy from PPD injection site in Mantoux-positive individual. An oligonucleotide containing a UMI was ligated to the 3' end of TCR cDNA. Individuals with a positive Mantoux test gave biopsies from PPD-injected skin. Study-wide results and limits: Higher TCR numbers at tuberculin sites reflect T cell infiltration, per interpretation.

Turning to this clonotype: Its antigen is unidentified. A much larger clonotype is one base distant, so this may be a read error.

The receptor comes from an adult in good health. V usage is TRBV6-5 and J usage is TRBJ2-1; tentative D call: TRBD1 (6 bases). The sample consisted of skin, taken from a tuberculin skin test site. For the CDR3, the DNA is TGTGCCAGCAGTTACGACAGGAGCTCCTACAATGTGCAGTTCTTC. Translation: CASSYDRSSYNVQFF.